One sample yielded the 27 T cell receptor beta chains listed below, sequenced in a study of T-cell memory formation after mild COVID-19. MiXCR, run by TCRdb on the 5' RACE reads, gives a single entry per CDR3 protein. In the table there are more than 250,000 distinct CDR3 sequences, more than 15% of which are singletons. Source material: PBMCs or a T cell subset sorted from them (not recorded which). These receptors originate from a man younger than 30 who had mild COVID-19 (a few samples of this study predate the infection). Cell type and time point are not known.

This chain links TRBV3-1 with TRBJ1-3, with unresolved D. V was clipped by 2 bases and J by 0 bases, with 8 bases between them. This CDR3 spans 15 amino acids. Germline lookup yields CDR1 LGHDT and CDR2 YNNKEL (reference sequence). The CDR3 reads CASSQRPISGNTIYF. Here the CDR3 DNA reads TGTGCCAGCAGCCAACGACCCATCTCTGGAAACACCATATATTTT.

This clonotype was seen a few times. This chain connects TRBV4-1 to TRBJ1-1; D perhaps matches TRBD1 (6 bases). V lost 5 bases, J lost 5 bases, and 12 bases lay in between. The CDR3 spans 13 residues. Germline V gives CDR1 MGHRA, CDR2 YSYEKL. In nucleotides, the CDR3 is TGCGCCAGCAGCTCGACAGGCCAAACTGAAGCTTTCTTT. Its protein is CASSSTGQTEAFF.

The sample holds a few counts of this clonotype. The V and J genes are TRBV7-2 and TRBJ1-3; D remains ambiguous. CDR1 and CDR2 (germline): SGHTA, FQGNSA. Trimming took off 1 base at V and 0 bases at J, with 10 bases between the two ends. The CDR3 is 16 amino acids. The CDR3 loop reads CASSLDTLSSGNTIYF. Here the CDR3 DNA reads TGTGCCAGCAGCTTAGATACGTTAAGCTCTGGAAACACCATATATTTT. The full variable domain, rest sourced from reference TRBV7-2 and TRBJ1-3, is GAGVSQSPSNKVTEKGKDVELRCDPISGHTALYWYRQSLGQGLEFLIYFQGNSAPDKSGLPSDRFSAERTGGSVSTLTIQRTQQEDSAVYLCASSLDTLSSGNTIYFGEGSWLTVV.

This chain connects TRBV19 to TRBJ2-1; D could derive from TRBD1 or TRBD2 (5 bases each). Per the germline V gene, CDR1 is LNHDA and CDR2 is SQIVND (reference sequence). Trimming took off 5 bases at V and 8 bases at J, with 13 bases between the two ends. The CDR3 runs 13 residues. The CDR3 protein is CASSDSGRYEQFF. DNA for the CDR3: TGTGCCAGTAGTGACAGCGGACGGTATGAGCAGTTCTTC.

The table lists this clonotype with a few counts. The rearrangement joins TRBV7-2 to TRBJ2-7; D assignment may be TRBD1 or TRBD2 (5 bases each). Germline loops: CDR1 SGHTA, CDR2 FQGNSA. Trimming left V 1 base short and J 6 bases short, with 10 bases between. The CDR3 runs 13 residues. The CDR3 loop is CASSLGAGTEQYF. CDR3 nucleotides: TGTGCCAGCAGCTTAGGGGCAGGGACCGAGCAGTACTTC.

The chain uses TRBV19 and TRBJ1-5, with D possibly being TRBD1 (5 bases). Trimming shortened V by 10 bases and J by 0 bases, and 16 bases separated the two germline ends. CDR1 is LNHDA, CDR2 SQIVND, per germline (reference sequence). This CDR3 is built from 15 residues. CDR3 in amino acids: CATTWGFYSNQPQHF. The CDR3 region has the DNA TGTGCCACCACTTGGGGCTTCTATAGCAATCAGCCCCAGCATTTT.

This clonotype occurred a few times. The rearrangement links TRBV20-1 to TRBJ1-4, with D possibly TRBD1 on 5 matching bases. V shed 3 bases and J shed 2 bases, with 13 bases lying between them. The CDR3 extends over 15 amino acids. Germline V gene sequence: CDR1 DFQATT, CDR2 SNEGSKA (reference sequence). The CDR3 spells CSASGGGSTNEKLFF. In DNA, the CDR3 is TGCAGTGCTAGTGGCGGGGGTTCGACTAATGAAAAACTGTTTTTT.

This CDR3 reads CSVSEGAGEKLFF. In DNA form, the CDR3 reads TGCAGCGTATCAGAGGGGGCCGGGGAAAAACTGTTTTTT. The rearrangement joins TRBV29-1 to TRBJ1-4, with 7 bases matching TRBD1. CDR3 length: 13 residues. V gave up 6 bases and J gave up 8 bases; unmatched junction bases: 9. Germline lookup yields CDR1 SQVTM and CDR2 ANQGSEA.

The V and J genes are TRBV5-4 and TRBJ2-5; D tentatively reads TRBD1 or TRBD2 (6 bases each). Germline assignment: CDR1 SGHNT and CDR2 YYREEE (reference sequence). Trimming shortened V by 1 base and J by 4 bases, and 14 bases separated the two germline ends. This CDR3 contains 15 residues. CDR3 in amino acids: CASSLYRSGAETQYF. As DNA, the CDR3 is TGTGCCAGCAGCTTGTATCGTTCGGGGGCAGAGACCCAGTACTTC.

This clonotype was observed at least ten times. This chain links TRBV6-4 with TRBJ2-2; weak D call: TRBD1 (5 bases). The ends were cut back, 0 bases at V and 1 base at J, with 6 bases in the middle. CDR3 length: 15 residues. Germline CDR1 reads MRHNA; CDR2 reads SNTAGT. CDR3 bases: TGTGCCAGCAGTGACTCAGGGGAGAACACCGGGGAGCTGTTTTTT. Its protein product is CASSDSGENTGELFF.

This sequence joins TRBV7-2 and TRBJ1-4; TRBD1 aligns across 7 bases. With V trimmed by 5 bases and J by 8 bases, 8 bases remained unmatched. CDR3 length: 14 amino acids. CDR1 and CDR2 (germline): SGHTA, FQGNSA. The CDR3, as DNA: TGTGCCAGCAGCCCCCGACAGGGAGTCGAAAAACTGTTTTTT. As protein: CASSPRQGVEKLFF.

In this sample, this clonotype turned up a few times. The V and J genes are TRBV20-1 and TRBJ2-1; D possibly corresponds to TRBD1 (5 bases). The CDR3 spans 14 residues. CDR1 DFQATT and CDR2 SNEGSKA come from the germline V gene (reference sequence). V was pared by 1 base and J by 2 bases, with 9 bases between. The CDR3 is CSARVGVTYNEQFF. CDR3 coding DNA: TGCAGTGCTAGAGTAGGGGTGACCTACAATGAGCAGTTCTTC.

This chain uses TRBV7-2 with TRBJ2-3, with a weak D call TRBD2 (5 bases). V lost 1 base to trimming and J lost 10 bases, with 12 bases between them. CDR3 length equals 13 residues. Germline V lookup: CDR1 SGHTA, CDR2 FQGNSA. This CDR3 is CASSLGPGLAQYF. The CDR3 coding sequence is TGTGCCAGCAGCTTAGGCCCGGGATTGGCGCAGTATTTT.

In its sample, this clonotype was seen a few times. The gene calls are TRBV28 and TRBJ2-7; no clear D. The germline CDR1 and CDR2 sequences are MDHEN and SYDVKM. The V gene lost 7 bases and the J gene lost 0 bases, with 7 bases spanning the gap. The CDR3 runs 12 residues. The CDR3 DNA follows: TGTGCCAGCACGCGGAGCTCCTACGAGCAGTACGTC. Translated, it gives CASTRSSYEQYV.

This clonotype appeared many times. The CDR3 nucleotides read TGTGCCAGCAGCCTCTACGATACGCAGTATTTT. Translating gives CASSLYDTQYF. This rearrangement joins TRBV7-9 to TRBJ2-3; no clear D gene. V lost 5 bases, J lost 6 bases, and 6 bases lay in between. The V gene's germline CDR1 is SEHNR and CDR2 FQNEAQ (reference sequence). The CDR3 has 11 amino acids.

There are a few counts of this clonotype. The V call is TRBV4-3, the J call TRBJ1-1; D might be TRBD1 (5 bases). V lost 0 bases and J lost 1, with 12 bases in between. CDR1 and CDR2 from the germline V gene are LGHNA and YSLEER. CDR3 length equals 16 residues. CDR3 bases: TGCGCCAGCAGCCAAGACAAGGGGCTGGGGAACACTGAAGCTTTCTTT. This codes for CASSQDKGLGNTEAFF.

The V call is TRBV28, the J call TRBJ2-4, with D possibly being TRBD1 or TRBD2 (5 bases each). Trimming stripped 6 bases from V and 4 bases from J, with 13 bases between. CDR1 and CDR2 (germline): MDHEN, SYDVKM. This CDR3 has 14 amino acids. The chain's CDR3 is CASSPLGVKNIQYF. CDR3 nucleotides: TGTGCCAGCAGCCCCCTGGGGGTTAAAAACATTCAGTACTTC.

In this sample, this clonotype turned up many times. This chain connects TRBV6-2 or TRBV6-3 to TRBJ2-1, with a possible D match to TRBD1 (5 bases). Germline CDR1 and CDR2: MNHEY and SVGEGT. The V gene lost 2 bases and the J gene lost 3 bases, with 5 bases spanning the gap. The CDR3 totals 13 residues. CDR3 coding DNA: TGTGCCAGCAGTTACGACAGCTACAATGAGCAGTTCTTC. This sequence encodes CASSYDSYNEQFF.

The table lists this clonotype with a few counts. The J gene is TRBJ1-1, the V gene TRBV12-3 or TRBV12-4; 9 bases match TRBD1. The CDR3 loop spans 17 amino acids. V was pared by 4 bases and J by 1 base, with 10 bases of the junction left unmatched. The CDR3 is CASSSGTGSGWNTEAFF. CDR3 in DNA: TGTGCCAGCAGTTCTGGGACAGGGTCGGGATGGAACACTGAAGCTTTCTTT.

This chain connects TRBV7-9 to TRBJ2-5; D may be TRBD2 (5 bases). Looked up from germline, CDR1 is SEHNR and CDR2 is FQNEAQ (reference sequence). CDR3 length: 17 amino acids. Trimming pared 5 bases from V and 5 bases from J, leaving 24 bases between. CDR3 in DNA: TGTGCCAGCAGCAGGAGGCGGACCCTCGCGGCCGCGGAGACCCAGTACTTC. It encodes CASSRRRTLAAAETQYF. Using reference TRBV7-9 and TRBJ2-5 for the parts outside the CDR3, the full variable domain is DTGVSQNPRHKITKRGQNVTFRCDPISEHNRLYWYRQTLGQGPEFLTYFQNEAQLEKSRLLSDRFSAERPKGSFSTLEIQRTEQGDSAMYLCASSRRRTLAAAETQYFGPGTRLLVL.

CDR3 loop: CASSRGLAVGVTDTQYF. The DNA for the CDR3 is TGTGCCAGCAGCCGAGGACTAGCGGTGGGGGTCACAGATACGCAGTATTTT. The J gene is TRBJ2-3, the V gene TRBV6-2 or TRBV6-3; 10 bases are a match to TRBD2. The CDR3 covers 17 residues. The V gene end was trimmed by 6 bases and the J gene end by 2 bases; junction bases not matched to a gene: 11. Looked up from germline, CDR1 is MNHEY and CDR2 is SVGEGT.

The chain carries TRBV5-6 and TRBJ2-5, with D perhaps matching TRBD2 (7 bases). The CDR3 covers 17 residues. From germline, CDR1 is SGHDT and CDR2 YYEEEE. Trimming removed 0 bases at V and 7 bases at J, with 22 bases between. The CDR3 spells CASSLARGGAGIGTQYF. The CDR3 DNA reads as TGTGCCAGCAGCTTGGCCCGAGGGGGGGCCGGGATCGGGACCCAGTACTTC.

In this sample, this clonotype turned up many times. This sequence joins TRBV6-5 and TRBJ2-3; 12 bases align to TRBD2. Germline assignment: CDR1 MNHEY and CDR2 SVGAGI. CDR3 length: 15 residues. Unmatched junction bases numbered 5, after V lost 6 bases and J lost 4 bases. The CDR3 spells CASRPGTSGPDTQYF. The CDR3 nucleotides are TGTGCCAGCAGACCCGGGACTAGCGGGCCAGATACGCAGTATTTT.

This clonotype occurred a few times. This chain connects TRBV20-1 to TRBJ2-3; tentative D call: TRBD2 (5 bases). This CDR3 is 17 amino acids long. Trimming pared 6 bases from V and 2 bases from J, leaving 24 bases between. Germline-derived CDR1 and CDR2 are DFQATT and SNEGSKA (reference sequence). CDR3: CSARTASLPQLTDTQYF. The CDR3 DNA reads TGCAGTGCCCGGACTGCTAGCCTGCCTCAGCTCACAGATACGCAGTATTTT.

The chain recombines TRBV12-3 or TRBV12-4 with TRBJ2-2; D may be TRBD2 (6 bases). The CDR3 has 13 amino acids. Trimming shortened V by 5 bases and J by 9 bases, and 13 bases separated the two germline ends. Written as DNA, the CDR3 is TGTGCCAGCAGTCCGGGACTGTCTTGGGAGCTGTTTTTT. It encodes CASSPGLSWELFF.

This clonotype occurred a few times. The chain joins TRBV20-1 to TRBJ2-4, with TRBD2 matching over 14 bases. Germline CDR1 is DFQATT and CDR2 is SNEGSKA (reference sequence). The ends lost 7 bases at V and 7 bases at J; junction bases unmatched: 6. The CDR3 covers 14 residues. CDR3 nucleotides: TGCAGTGGAGGGACTAGCGGGGGTGACAACATTCAGTACTTC. It is translated as CSGGTSGGDNIQYF.

The chain joins TRBV6-2 or TRBV6-3 to TRBJ2-2; TRBD2 matches at 7 bases. The CDR3 totals 15 residues. In germline, CDR1 is MNHEY, CDR2 SVGEGT. Trimming took 0 bases from V and 7 from J; bases not matched to a gene: 5. This chain's CDR3 is CASSYSTSWVGELFF. As DNA, the CDR3 is TGTGCCAGCAGTTACTCGACTAGCTGGGTCGGGGAGCTGTTTTTT.